This record concerns one TCR beta chain sequence. This clonotype was observed at least ten times. Its antigen is currently not known. No much larger clonotype is one base removed from it; base qualities were not supplied. The data are from a study of patients and donors after allogeneic stem cell transplantation (dated by TCRdb to between 2020 and 2021). Preparation of the library involved RT-PCR. The instrument was a NextSeq 550. TCRdb took the public reads, trimmed them with fastp at Q25, ran MiXCR for clone calling and kept in-frame beta chains. Each entry is one CDR3 protein sequence, shown with its most common DNA and genes. The sample has roughly 12,000 distinct CDR3 sequences on record, less than 25% of them singletons. Jointly, the top ten make up 51% of the sample. The V and J ends are trimmed by 3 bases and 4 bases, leaving 10 bases between them. CDR1 and CDR2 (SGDLS, YYNGEE) derive from the germline V gene. From the cysteine through the phenylalanine, the CDR3 covers 13 amino acids. Just the 39-base CDR3 DNA is kept, in frame starting at base 1.

Recombination connected TRBV9 to TRBJ1-2; there is no confident call for the D gene. The TCR sequence derives from a human donor who was either an allogeneic HSCT recipient or a stem cell or donor lymphocyte infusion donor (not recorded which). It is not recorded whose cells these are; they may come from a transplant donor. Material: blood, either unsorted or a sorted T cell fraction (not recorded which). The DNA is TGTGCCAGCAGCGCCACAAGCGTCTATGGCTACACCTTC. Its translation reads: CASSATSVYGYTF.